This TCR beta chain derives from a study of OX40 agonist ivuxolimab in advanced cancers. Study context: Patients in dose escalation had liver, melanoma, kidney or head and neck cancers. Study results and limitations: Averaged across samples, CD8+ T cells carried more expanded clones than CD4+ did. Low levels of normalized T-cell clonal expansion also appeared in some nonresponders.

Worth noting for this clone: As yet, its antigen is unknown.

There are 14 residues in the CDR3. Deletions cut 0 bases from V and 4 bases from J, with 7 bases between. Germline V CDR1 and CDR2: SGHRS, YFSETQ. This table comes from immunoSEQ multiplex PCR, and its TCRdb copy is limited to in-frame clones, with some not included. This table holds some 42,000 clones, about 87% found once. The chain employs TRBV5-1 and TRBJ1-4; a possible D gene is TRBD1 (5 bases). The receptor's source is an adult with an advanced solid tumor such as melanoma, head and neck, liver or kidney cancer. The sequencing here drew on CD4+ or CD8+ T cells sorted from blood, taken in a trial of the OX40 agonist ivuxolimab. CDR3 sequence reads: CASSLGQNNEKLFF. The DNA of the CDR3 is TGCGCCAGCAGCTTGGGACAGAATAATGAAAAACTGTTTTTT. The variable domain in full, with the rest retrieved from reference TRBV5-1 and TRBJ1-4, is KAGVTQTPRYLIKTRGQQVTLSCSPISGHRSVSWYQQTPGQGLQFLFEYFSETQRNKGNFPGRFSGRQFSNSRSEMNVSTLELGDSALYLCASSLGQNNEKLFFGSGTQLSVL.